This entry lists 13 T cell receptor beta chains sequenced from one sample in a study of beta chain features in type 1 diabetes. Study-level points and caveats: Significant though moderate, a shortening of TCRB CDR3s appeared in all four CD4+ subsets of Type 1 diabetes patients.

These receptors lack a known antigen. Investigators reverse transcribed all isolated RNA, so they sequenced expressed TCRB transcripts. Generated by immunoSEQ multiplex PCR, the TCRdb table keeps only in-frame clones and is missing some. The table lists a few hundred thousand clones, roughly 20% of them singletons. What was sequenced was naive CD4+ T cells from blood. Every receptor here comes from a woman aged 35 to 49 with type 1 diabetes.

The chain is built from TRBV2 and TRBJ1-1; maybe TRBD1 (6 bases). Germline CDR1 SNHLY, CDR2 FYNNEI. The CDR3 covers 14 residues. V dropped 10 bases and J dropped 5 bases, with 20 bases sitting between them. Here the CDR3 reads CATLRFRGDTEAFF. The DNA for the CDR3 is TGTGCCACCCTGAGATTCAGGGGAGATACTGAAGCTTTCTTT.

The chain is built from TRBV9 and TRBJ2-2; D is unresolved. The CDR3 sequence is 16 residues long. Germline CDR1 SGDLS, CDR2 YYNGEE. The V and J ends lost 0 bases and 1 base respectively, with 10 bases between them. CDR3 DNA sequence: TGTGCCAGCAGCGTAGTCGAGGTTCGGAACACCGGGGAGCTGTTTTTT. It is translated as CASSVVEVRNTGELFF.

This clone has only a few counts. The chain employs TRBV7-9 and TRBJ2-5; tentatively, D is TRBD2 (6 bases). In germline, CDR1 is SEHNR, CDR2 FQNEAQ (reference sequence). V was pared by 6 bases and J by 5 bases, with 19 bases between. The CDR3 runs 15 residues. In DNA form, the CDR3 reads TGTGCCAGCAGTTTCCCGGCCAAGGCGGGGGAGACCCAGTACTTC. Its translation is CASSFPAKAGETQYF. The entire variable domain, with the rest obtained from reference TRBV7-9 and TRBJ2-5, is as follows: DTGVSQNPRHKITKRGQNVTFRCDPISEHNRLYWYRQTLGQGPEFLTYFQNEAQLEKSRLLSDRFSAERPKGSFSTLEIQRTEQGDSAMYLCASSFPAKAGETQYFGPGTRLLVL.

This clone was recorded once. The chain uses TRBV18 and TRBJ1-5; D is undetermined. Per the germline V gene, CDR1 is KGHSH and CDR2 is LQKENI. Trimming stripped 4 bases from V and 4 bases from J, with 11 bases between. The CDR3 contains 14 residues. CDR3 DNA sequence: TGTGCCAGCTCACGTGGGAGTGGAAATCAGCCCCAGCATTTT. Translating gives CASSRGSGNQPQHF. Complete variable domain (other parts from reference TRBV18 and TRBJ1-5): NAGVMQNPRHLVRRRGQEARLRCSPMKGHSHVYWYRQLPEEGLKFMVYLQKENIIDESGMPKERFSAEFPKEGPSILRIQQVVRGDSAAYFCASSRGSGNQPQHFGDGTRLSIL.

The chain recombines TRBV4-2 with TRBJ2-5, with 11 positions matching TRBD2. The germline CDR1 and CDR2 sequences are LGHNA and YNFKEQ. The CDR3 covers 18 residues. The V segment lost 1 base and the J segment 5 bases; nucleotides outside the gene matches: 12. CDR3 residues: CASSQGGIAGGSVETQYF. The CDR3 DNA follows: TGTGCCAGCAGCCAAGGAGGAATAGCGGGGGGGTCCGTGGAGACCCAGTACTTC.

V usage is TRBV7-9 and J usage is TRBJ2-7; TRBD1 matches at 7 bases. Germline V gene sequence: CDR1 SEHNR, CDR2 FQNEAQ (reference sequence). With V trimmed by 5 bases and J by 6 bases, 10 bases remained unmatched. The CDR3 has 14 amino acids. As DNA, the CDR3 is TGTGCCAGCAGCCCCCCGACAGGGTGGAGCGAGCAGTACTTC. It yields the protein CASSPPTGWSEQYF.

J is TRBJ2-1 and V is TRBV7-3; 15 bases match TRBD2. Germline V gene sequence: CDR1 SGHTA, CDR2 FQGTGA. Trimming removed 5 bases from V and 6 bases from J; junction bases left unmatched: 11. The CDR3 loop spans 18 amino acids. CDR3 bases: TGTGCCAGCAGCCTTGGGACTAGCGGGAGGATAGGGGCCAATGAGCAGTTCTTC. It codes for CASSLGTSGRIGANEQFF.

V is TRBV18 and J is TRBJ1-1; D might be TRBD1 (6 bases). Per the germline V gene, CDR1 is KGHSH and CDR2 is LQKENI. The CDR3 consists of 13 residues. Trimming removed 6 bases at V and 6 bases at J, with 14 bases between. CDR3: CASSPNRDPEAFF. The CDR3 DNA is TGTGCCAGCTCCCCAAACAGGGACCCTGAAGCTTTCTTT.

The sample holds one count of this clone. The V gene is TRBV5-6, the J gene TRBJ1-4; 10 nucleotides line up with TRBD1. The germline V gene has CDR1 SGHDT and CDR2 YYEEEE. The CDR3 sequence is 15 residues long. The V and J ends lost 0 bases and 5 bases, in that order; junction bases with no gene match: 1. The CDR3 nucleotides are TGTGCCAGCAGCTTGGTGGGACAGGGGAATGAAAAACTGTTTTTT. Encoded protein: CASSLVGQGNEKLFF.

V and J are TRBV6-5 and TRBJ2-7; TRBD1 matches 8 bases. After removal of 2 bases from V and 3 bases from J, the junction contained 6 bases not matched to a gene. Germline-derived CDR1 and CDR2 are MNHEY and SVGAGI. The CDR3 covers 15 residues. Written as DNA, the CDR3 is TGTGCCAGCAGTTACGCGGGACAGGACCTCTACGAGCAGTACTTC. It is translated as CASSYAGQDLYEQYF.

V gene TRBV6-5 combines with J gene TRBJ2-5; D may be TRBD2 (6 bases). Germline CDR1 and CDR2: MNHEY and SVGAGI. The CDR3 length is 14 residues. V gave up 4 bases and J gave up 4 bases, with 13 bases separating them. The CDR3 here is CASSSQIGGETQYF. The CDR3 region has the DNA TGTGCCAGCAGTTCTCAAATCGGGGGAGAGACCCAGTACTTC.

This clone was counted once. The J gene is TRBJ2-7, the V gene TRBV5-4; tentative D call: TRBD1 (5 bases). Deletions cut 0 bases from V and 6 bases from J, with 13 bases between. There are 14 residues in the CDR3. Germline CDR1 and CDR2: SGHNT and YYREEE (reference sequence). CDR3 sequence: CASSLVGDRGEQYF. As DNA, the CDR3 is TGTGCCAGCAGCTTGGTAGGGGATCGTGGCGAGCAGTACTTC.

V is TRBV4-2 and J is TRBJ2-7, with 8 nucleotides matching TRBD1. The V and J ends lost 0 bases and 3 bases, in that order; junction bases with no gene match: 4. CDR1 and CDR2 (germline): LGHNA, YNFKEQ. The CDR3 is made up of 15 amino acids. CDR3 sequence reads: CASSQDPGQVYEQYF. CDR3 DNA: TGTGCCAGCAGCCAAGACCCGGGACAGGTCTACGAGCAGTACTTC.